The clone carrying this T cell receptor beta chain came up a few times. Antigen: not known. The sample belongs to a study of response to subunit inactivated influenza vaccine. Regarding the study as a whole: Few additional T cells are recruited per seasonal influenza vaccination, authors suggested.

CDR1 and CDR2 from the germline V gene are DFQATT and SNEGSKA (reference sequence). This CDR3 contains 13 residues. Losses at the gene ends were 6 bases for V and 1 base for J; bases not matched to a gene: 2. TCRdb reanalysed the RT-PCR reads using MiXCR and keeps one entry per CDR3 protein. There are a few hundred thousand distinct CDR3 sequences in the sample; 14% occur only once, and around 10% lies in the top ten. The chain uses TRBV20-1 and TRBJ2-5; 10 positions match TRBD2. The TCR originated in a man in his fifties or sixties who received an inactivated influenza vaccine. This sample comprised PBMCs from blood, obtained 11 to 12 days after vaccination. The CDR3 protein is CSAQRGGQETQYF. The CDR3 bases are TGCAGTGCGCAGCGGGGGGGCCAAGAGACCCAGTACTTC.